This T cell receptor beta chain is drawn from a study of early T cells in non-severe SARS-CoV-2 infection. As for the study in general: Chains stayed unpaired after sequencing of bulk RNA from unsorted whole blood.

This clonotype showed up many times. Its cognate antigen is unknown. Each cDNA molecule carried a unique molecular identifier. TCRdb itself ran the 5' RACE reads through MiXCR, one entry per CDR3 protein. The top ten hold 3.5% to 4% of the sample, which has tens of thousands of distinct CDR3 sequences, 7.5% to 9.5% seen once. Germline CDR1 MNHEY, CDR2 SVGEGT. This CDR3 has 15 amino acids. The germline V and J ends were trimmed by 8 bases and 7 bases, with 23 bases remaining between them. Study-level findings and limits: The VDJdb matching leaned toward anti-spike CD8 responses and overlooked private and CD4 specificities.

The sequencing here drew on whole blood, taken at baseline. The chain employs TRBV6-2 or TRBV6-3 and TRBJ1-2; tentative D call: TRBD1 (6 bases). This sequence was found in an adult who was a healthcare worker with PCR-confirmed SARS-CoV-2 infection or an uninfected control (not recorded which). The CDR3 nucleotides read TGTGCCAGCGAGGGGCCGACAGGCGATAAACCTGGCTACACCTTC. This encodes CASEGPTGDKPGYTF.